These 27 T cell receptor beta chains were sequenced from one sample in a study of cytomegalovirus exposure and HLA in healthy donors. The PCR was carried out with 60 Vbeta primers and 13 Jbeta primers. Generated by immunoSEQ multiplex PCR, the TCRdb table keeps only in-frame clones and is missing some. The data contain about 88,000 clones, over 80% of them singletons. The source material was PBMCs. The origin of the receptors is a young man in good health and CMV-seronegative.

The chain combines TRBV6-1 with TRBJ2-1, with 11 bases aligning to TRBD1. V shed 4 bases, J shed 1 base, and the junction held 3 bases outside the gene matches. The germline V gene has CDR1 MNHNS and CDR2 SASEGT. The CDR3 is 16 residues long. This CDR3 is CASSGTGGGSYNEQFF. As DNA, the CDR3 is TGTGCCAGCAGTGGGACAGGGGGCGGTTCCTACAATGAGCAGTTCTTC.

This chain uses TRBV5-8 with TRBJ1-5, with a tentative D call TRBD1 (6 bases). Trimming shortened V by 6 bases and J by 5 bases, and 18 bases separated the two germline ends. The CDR3 length is 15 residues. CDR1 and CDR2 (germline): SGHTS, YDEGEE. The CDR3 here is CASIKLNRAHQPQHF. In DNA, the CDR3 is TGTGCCAGCATCAAGCTAAACAGGGCCCATCAGCCCCAGCATTTT.

The chain carries TRBV11-2 and TRBJ2-7, with unresolved D. From germline, CDR1 is SGHAT and CDR2 FQNNGV. This CDR3 contains 15 residues. V was cut by 3 bases and J by 2 bases, with 14 bases left in between. CDR3 nucleotides: TGTGCCAGCAGCTTCCTGTCACTTACTACCTACGAGCAGTACTTC. As protein: CASSFLSLTTYEQYF.

The chain employs TRBV5-5 and TRBJ2-3; possibly TRBD1 for D (6 bases). Trimming shortened V by 2 bases and J by 0 bases, and 13 bases separated the two germline ends. The CDR3 is 16 residues long. Germline V gene lookup returns CDR1 SGHKS and CDR2 YYEKEE (reference sequence). In nucleotides, the CDR3 is TGTGCCAGCAGCTTCGGGACACTCCAAAGCACAGATACGCAGTATTTT. It is translated as CASSFGTLQSTDTQYF.

This clone has just a few counts. The chain employs TRBV6-5 and TRBJ2-3; D remains ambiguous. Trimming removed 6 bases from V and 2 bases from J, with 6 bases in between. The CDR3 consists of 12 residues. From germline, CDR1 is MNHEY and CDR2 SVGAGI. In DNA, the CDR3 is TGTGCCAGCAGGGCAACCACAGATACGCAGTATTTT. Its translation: CASRATTDTQYF.

This clone was counted a single time. This rearrangement joins TRBV30 to TRBJ2-5, with TRBD2 matching 15 bases. In germline, CDR1 is GTSNPN, CDR2 SVGIG (reference sequence). This CDR3 has 15 amino acids. The V segment lost 3 bases and the J segment 6 bases; nucleotides outside the gene matches: 5. Here the CDR3 DNA reads TGTGCCTGGAGCGGACTAGCGGGAGGGGAGAAGACCCAGTACTTC. This gives the protein CAWSGLAGGEKTQYF.

The CDR3 sequence: CASSDRDRNTGELFF. CDR3 sequence (DNA): TGTGCCAGCAGCGACCGGGACAGGAACACCGGGGAGCTGTTTTTT. The gene calls are TRBV9 and TRBJ2-2; 7 bases are a match to TRBD1. The CDR3 spans 15 residues. The V and J ends lost 3 bases and 1 base, in that order; junction bases with no gene match: 3. CDR1 is SGDLS and CDR2 is YYNGEE in the germline V gene.

This clone came up once. V gene TRBV6-1 combines with J gene TRBJ1-1, with D maybe TRBD1 (6 bases). This CDR3 region has 16 residues. Looked up from germline, CDR1 is MNHNS and CDR2 is SASEGT. V dropped 2 bases and J dropped 1 base, with 14 bases sitting between them. CDR3 residues: CASSETSRGRNTEAFF. The CDR3 coding sequence is TGTGCCAGCAGTGAAACCAGCAGGGGCAGGAACACTGAAGCTTTCTTT.

V usage is TRBV5-1 and J usage is TRBJ2-3; D is uncertain. The CDR3 sequence is 12 residues long. Trimming took 5 bases from V and 4 from J, leaving 8 bases between them. Germline V gives CDR1 SGHRS, CDR2 YFSETQ. Written as DNA, the CDR3 is TGCGCCAGCAGTCCTAGTGCAGATACGCAGTATTTT. Protein product: CASSPSADTQYF.

V and J are TRBV6-5 and TRBJ1-3, with unresolved D. CDR1 and CDR2 from the germline V gene are MNHEY and SVGAGI. Trimming left V 5 bases short and J 2 bases short, with 7 bases between. There are 13 residues in the CDR3. CDR3 sequence: CASSGGPGNTIYF. Written as DNA, the CDR3 is TGTGCCAGCAGTGGAGGTCCTGGAAACACCATATATTTT.

The chain is built from TRBV25-1 and TRBJ1-1; TRBD1 is a possible D gene (5 bases). CDR1 is MGHDK and CDR2 is SYGVNS in the germline V gene. The V and J ends lost 9 bases and 7 bases respectively, with 21 bases between them. The CDR3 is 14 amino acids. The CDR3 is CASCEGGARGEAFF. The DNA for the CDR3 is TGTGCCAGTTGTGAGGGTGGGGCGCGGGGTGAAGCTTTCTTT.

This sequence joins TRBV29-1 and TRBJ2-7, with unresolved D. This CDR3 region has 15 residues. V shed 0 bases and J shed 2 bases, with 14 bases lying between them. CDR1 SQVTM and CDR2 ANQGSEA come from the germline V gene. In DNA form, the CDR3 reads TGCAGCGTTGAAGACCGTCAGGCACGAACCTACGAGCAGTACTTC. Its translation is CSVEDRQARTYEQYF.

The genes are TRBV19 and TRBJ2-6; D perhaps matches TRBD2 (7 bases). The length of the CDR3 is 19 residues. V dropped 4 bases and J dropped 2 bases, with 21 bases sitting between them. CDR1 and CDR2 from the germline V gene are LNHDA and SQIVND (reference sequence). The CDR3 loop is CASSNPRGGPHTGANVLTF. Written as DNA, the CDR3 is TGTGCCAGTAGTAACCCGAGGGGGGGGCCACACACTGGGGCCAACGTCCTGACTTTC.

The CDR3 nucleotides are TGTGCCAGCTCAACCGGGACAGGGAATGCAGATACGCAGTATTTT. As protein: CASSTGTGNADTQYF. This chain links TRBV18 with TRBJ2-3; 9 bases agree with TRBD1. V dropped 5 bases and J dropped 4; count of bases not matched to a gene: 7. The CDR3 has 15 amino acids. CDR1 is KGHSH and CDR2 is LQKENI in the germline V gene.

The chain joins TRBV5-5 to TRBJ2-7; D is possibly TRBD2 (7 bases). CDR1 SGHKS and CDR2 YYEKEE come from the germline V gene (reference sequence). This CDR3 has 14 residues. With 0 bases removed from V and 3 bases from J, the gap between germline ends came to 10 bases. The CDR3 protein is CASSLEGGRYEQYF. CDR3 bases: TGTGCCAGCAGCTTGGAGGGGGGGCGCTACGAGCAGTACTTC.

This clone was counted once. This sequence joins TRBV19 and TRBJ2-7; 12 nucleotides align to TRBD2. V shed 3 bases and J 5 bases; nucleotides not matched to a gene: 5. This CDR3 contains 15 residues. Germline CDR1 is LNHDA and CDR2 is SQIVND (reference sequence). CDR3 in amino acids: CASSIGGLAGDEQYF. The CDR3 DNA is TGTGCCAGTAGTATCGGGGGACTAGCGGGCGACGAGCAGTACTTC.

V usage is TRBV7-2 and J usage is TRBJ2-7; D might be TRBD2 (6 bases). The V end was cut by 4 bases, the J end by 5 bases, with 21 bases between. Looked up from germline, CDR1 is SGHTA and CDR2 is FQGNSA. This CDR3 contains 16 residues. CDR3 residues: CASSWFGGGTKDEQYF. Here the CDR3 DNA reads TGTGCCAGCAGCTGGTTCGGGGGTGGGACGAAGGACGAGCAGTACTTC.

A remark on this clone: Other DNA sequences in this sample translate to the same CDR3. V gene TRBV28 combines with J gene TRBJ1-1; tentative D call: TRBD1 (5 bases). The CDR3 sequence is 14 residues long. CDR1 MDHEN and CDR2 SYDVKM come from the germline V gene. Trimming took 6 bases from V and 5 from J, leaving 16 bases between them. The CDR3 sequence: CASSFVPQATEAFF. In nucleotides, the CDR3 is TGTGCCAGCAGCTTCGTGCCACAGGCGACTGAAGCTTTCTTT.

The genes are TRBV19 and TRBJ2-3, with TRBD2 matching 13 bases. The V gene's germline CDR1 is LNHDA and CDR2 SQIVND (reference sequence). The CDR3 runs 16 residues. V was clipped by 6 bases and J by 0 bases; unmatched bases: 3. CDR3 sequence (DNA): TGTGCCAGTAGGGCGGGACTAGCGGGGAGCACAGATACGCAGTATTTT. Its translation: CASRAGLAGSTDTQYF.

V usage is TRBV29-1 and J usage is TRBJ2-1, with 7 bases fitting TRBD1. The CDR3 contains 12 residues. Germline CDR1 reads SQVTM; CDR2 reads ANQGSEA. J lost 10 bases, V lost 7 bases, and 10 bases had no gene match. The CDR3 protein is CSGRARGQEQFF. The CDR3 bases are TGCAGCGGGCGGGCAAGGGGGCAGGAGCAGTTCTTC.

In this sample, this clone turned up once. The chain carries TRBV7-2 and TRBJ2-7; 8 nucleotides line up with TRBD1. The CDR3 has 15 residues. Unmatched junction bases numbered 7, after V lost 3 bases and J lost 3 bases. Germline V gene lookup returns CDR1 SGHTA and CDR2 FQGNSA. CDR3 protein: CASSFQGATIYEQYF. The CDR3 DNA is TGTGCCAGCAGCTTTCAGGGGGCCACCATCTACGAGCAGTACTTC.

This chain joins TRBV7-8 and TRBJ2-5, with D unresolved. V lost 1 base, J lost 4 bases, and 7 bases lay in between. Per the germline V gene, CDR1 is SGHVS and CDR2 is FQNEAQ. This CDR3 region has 13 residues. Written as DNA, the CDR3 is TGTGCCAGCAGCTTAGGGCCCCCAGAGACCCAGTACTTC. Amino acids: CASSLGPPETQYF.

V is TRBV28 and J is TRBJ1-1; D is unclear. Trimming removed 1 base at V and 1 base at J, with 7 bases between. The CDR3 contains 14 residues. Germline CDR1 MDHEN, CDR2 SYDVKM. The CDR3 sequence is CASSLFAGNTEAFF. DNA of the CDR3: TGTGCCAGCAGTTTATTCGCAGGGAACACTGAAGCTTTCTTT.

This chain uses TRBV4-2 with TRBJ1-5; 9 bases agree with TRBD1. V lost 0 bases, J lost 7 bases, and 10 bases stayed unmatched. The CDR3 runs 17 residues. Germline V gene data show CDR1 as LGHNA and CDR2 as YNFKEQ. The CDR3 sequence: CASSQDPGQGMRQPQHF. CDR3 nucleotides: TGTGCCAGCAGCCAAGACCCGGGACAGGGAATGAGACAGCCCCAGCATTTT.

This rearrangement joins TRBV18 to TRBJ2-2; TRBD1 matches at 8 bases. The CDR3 is 20 amino acids. In germline, CDR1 is KGHSH, CDR2 LQKENI. V was pared by 0 bases and J by 3 bases, with 15 bases of the junction left unmatched. The DNA of the CDR3 is TGTGCCAGCTCACCACCGTTGGGACAGGAACCTATCAGCGACACCGGGGAGCTGTTTTTT. Translation gives CASSPPLGQEPISDTGELFF. The full variable domain, in which reference TRBV18 and TRBJ2-2 provide the parts outside the CDR3, is NAGVMQNPRHLVRRRGQEARLRCSPMKGHSHVYWYRQLPEEGLKFMVYLQKENIIDESGMPKERFSAEFPKEGPSILRIQQVVRGDSAAYFCASSPPLGQEPISDTGELFFGEGSRLTVL.

This sequence joins TRBV5-6 and TRBJ2-3, with a tentative D call TRBD2 (6 bases). Trimming cost V 2 bases and J 0 bases, with 16 bases left between them. This CDR3 comprises 17 residues. Per the germline V gene, CDR1 is SGHDT and CDR2 is YYEEEE. Written as DNA, the CDR3 is TGTGCCAGCAGCTTAGAAGCGGGTATACCTAGCACAGATACGCAGTATTTT. Translating it yields CASSLEAGIPSTDTQYF.

This rearrangement joins TRBV27 to TRBJ2-7, with TRBD2 matching over 12 bases. The CDR3 extends over 16 amino acids. CDR1 and CDR2 (germline): MNHEY, SMNVEV (reference sequence). The V and J ends lost 5 bases and 9 bases, in that order; junction bases with no gene match: 14. CDR3 bases: TGTGCCAGCAGTACCCAAAGGACTAGCGGGACCGCCTGGCAGTACTTC. Protein product: CASSTQRTSGTAWQYF.